This TCR beta chain was recovered during a study of blood T cell repertoires in COVID-19 (dated by TCRdb to 2018 to 2021). Regarding the complete study: The collaborator samples originated in the United States, Italy and Spain and spanned the acute and convalescent phases of COVID-19. The material from the prospective study consisted of cDNA or gDNA derived from T cells, B-cell-depleted T cells, or PBMCs. Subjects who had been exposed to COVID-19, were actively infected with it, or had recovered from it provided the deeply sampled blood TCRbeta repertoires that made up the dataset. The repertoires were released in a freely available public database meant as a resource for research on the immune response to SARS-CoV-2. Samples were obtained from the ongoing ImmuneRACE study (first 160 participants) and from 1,200 or so subjects provided by 6 global collaborators. A de-identified subject ID, COVID-19 status, age in years and sex were almost always included in the sample metadata. HLA class I and class II types, where available, came from metadata supplied by the sample provider rather than from assay-based typing.

TCRbeta CDR3 regions were amplified from genomic DNA using the immunoSEQ Assay, a bias-controlled multiplex PCR. The original methods were these. The number of nucleated cells in each sample was estimated by amplification of reference gene primers within the assay. To quantify the absolute abundance of each unique TCRbeta CDR3 rearrangement, sequence reads were collapsed and filtered. For each sample, productive Simpson clonality was calculated as the square root of Simpson's diversity index across productive rearrangements. TCRdb provides this immuneACCESS table in a form limited to in-frame rearrangements. Some clones are lacking; in checked studies, under half of them reflect an unresolved V gene, and why the rest are absent is not known. V and J calls and clone size are copied from that table; D and trimming were computed from the DNA. The sample includes about 39,000 clones, with approximately 86% observed a single time. The ten largest clones represent 20% of the sample.

The investigation overall reported the following: The quantity of clinical and demographic metadata differed by source and by participant and was supplied without curation.

Each collaborating institution followed its own protocols to collect whole blood in K2EDTA tubes. For TCRbeta analysis, collaborators shipped samples in one of three forms: frozen whole blood, isolated PBMCs, or DNA extracted from either of those sample types. Points on this clone: Its antigen is unknown. The record has no base qualities; no much larger clone is one base away.

Taken from cysteine to phenylalanine, the CDR3 has 16 residues. Here the CDR3 DNA is all that survives: 48 bases in frame from base 1. Clipping removes 0 bases from V and 4 bases from J, with 7 as the unmatched junction base count. From a lookup of the germline V gene, CDR1 and CDR2 are SGHRS and YFSETQ. The clonotype originates from a man between 60 and 75 years old with acute or convalescent COVID-19. The receptor chain draws on TRBV5-1 and TRBJ2-1; 7 middle bases align to TRBD2. The sample comprised peripheral blood. The CDR3 region has the sequence CASSLGFGDYYNEQFF. In nucleotides, the sequence is TGCGCCAGCAGCTTGGGGTTCGGGGACTATTACAATGAGCAGTTCTTC. Extended through the reference TRBV5-1 and TRBJ2-1 proteins, this CDR3 yields the full variable domain: KAGVTQTPRYLIKTRGQQVTLSCSPISGHRSVSWYQQTPGQGLQFLFEYFSETQRNKGNFPGRFSGRQFSNSRSEMNVSTLELGDSALYLCASSLGFGDYYNEQFFGPGTRLTVL.